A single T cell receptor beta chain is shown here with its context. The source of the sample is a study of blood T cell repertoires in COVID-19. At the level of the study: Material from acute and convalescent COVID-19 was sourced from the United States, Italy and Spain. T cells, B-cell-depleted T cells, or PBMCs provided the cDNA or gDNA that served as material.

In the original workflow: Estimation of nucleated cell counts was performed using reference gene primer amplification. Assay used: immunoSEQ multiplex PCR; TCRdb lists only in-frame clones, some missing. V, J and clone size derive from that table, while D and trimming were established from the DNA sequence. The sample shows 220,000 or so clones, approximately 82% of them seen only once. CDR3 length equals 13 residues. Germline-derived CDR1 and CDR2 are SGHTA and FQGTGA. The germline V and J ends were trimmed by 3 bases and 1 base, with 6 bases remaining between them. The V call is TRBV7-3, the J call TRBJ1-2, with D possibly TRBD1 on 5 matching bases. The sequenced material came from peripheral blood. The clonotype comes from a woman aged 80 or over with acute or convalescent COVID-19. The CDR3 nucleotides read TGTGCCAGCAGCTTGGACATTAACTATGGCTACACCTTC. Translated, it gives CASSLDINYGYTF.